This TCR beta chain was profiled in a study of blood T cells in healthy people across ages. Study details: Template switching picked up about one barcoded beta molecule for each two T cells. Study-level results: Age brought a roughly linear fall in TCR beta diversity measured per million T cells.

This CDR3 has 14 residues. The V gene's germline CDR1 is MNHEY and CDR2 SVGAGI. Turning to this clonotype: Its target is not known. At one boundary the junction diverges from the germline segment, which might be a read error.

A sample-barcoded 5' primer and a J-beta primer mix were used in a second PCR of roughly 7 to 11 cycles. TCRdb reprocessed the 5' RACE reads via MiXCR and lists one record per CDR3 protein. The sample lists about 780,000 distinct CDR3 sequences; about 47% were seen once. The sample comprised blood. The chain links TRBV6-5 to TRBJ1-2; D gene uncertain. This TCR was recovered from a man of 80 years or more in good health. In DNA, the CDR3 is TGTGCCAGCAGGCCCTCGGACGGGTTCTATGGCCACACCTTC. It codes for CASRPSDGFYGHTF.